This T cell receptor (beta chain) is drawn from a study of T-cell reconstitution after alpha-beta-depleted transplantation in children. Unique molecular identifiers were incorporated during preparation of the TCRbeta library. TCRdb reprocessed the PCR reads with MiXCR, giving one entry per CDR3 protein. The sample comprises around 200,000 distinct CDR3 sequences, about 9.5% of which are singletons, and 5.5% to 8% rests with the top ten. Germline V gene sequence: CDR1 SGHAT, CDR2 FQNNGV. V lost 2 bases, J lost 9 bases, and 19 bases stayed unmatched. This CDR3 is 17 amino acids long. The source is a human donor who donated a stem cell graft to a child with acute lymphoblastic leukemia. The sample in question was PBMCs from the stem cell graft donor, obtained from the stem cell graft. The J gene is TRBJ2-7, the V gene TRBV11-2; 7 nucleotides match TRBD1. The chain's CDR3 is CASSLRGLKAASTRQYF. The CDR3 bases are TGTGCCAGCAGCTTAAGGGGGCTGAAGGCGGCCTCTACGAGGCAGTACTTC.